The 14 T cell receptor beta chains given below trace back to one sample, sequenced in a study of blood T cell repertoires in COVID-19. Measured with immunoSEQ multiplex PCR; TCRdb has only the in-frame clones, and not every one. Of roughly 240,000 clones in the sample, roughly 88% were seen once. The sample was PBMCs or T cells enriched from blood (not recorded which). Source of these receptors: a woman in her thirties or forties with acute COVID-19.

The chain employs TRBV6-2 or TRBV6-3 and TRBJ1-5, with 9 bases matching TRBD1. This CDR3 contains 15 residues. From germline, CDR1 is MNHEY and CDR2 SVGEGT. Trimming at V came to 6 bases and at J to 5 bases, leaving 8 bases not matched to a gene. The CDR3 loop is CASSLGTGLDQPQHF. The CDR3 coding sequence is TGTGCCAGCAGCCTCGGGACAGGGCTTGATCAGCCCCAGCATTTT.

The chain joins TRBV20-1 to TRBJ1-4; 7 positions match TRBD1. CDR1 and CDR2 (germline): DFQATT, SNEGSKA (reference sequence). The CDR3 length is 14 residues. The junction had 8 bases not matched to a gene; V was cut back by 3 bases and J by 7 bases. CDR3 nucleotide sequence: TGCAGTGCTAGTGACCCGACAGGGCCTGAAAAACTGTTTTTT. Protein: CSASDPTGPEKLFF.

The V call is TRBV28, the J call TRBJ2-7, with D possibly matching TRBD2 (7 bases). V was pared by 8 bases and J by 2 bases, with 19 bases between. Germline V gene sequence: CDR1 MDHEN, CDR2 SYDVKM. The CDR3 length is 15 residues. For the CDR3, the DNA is TGTGCCAGCCATAACGGGGGGCGCTCACCCTACGAGCAGTACTTC. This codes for CASHNGGRSPYEQYF.

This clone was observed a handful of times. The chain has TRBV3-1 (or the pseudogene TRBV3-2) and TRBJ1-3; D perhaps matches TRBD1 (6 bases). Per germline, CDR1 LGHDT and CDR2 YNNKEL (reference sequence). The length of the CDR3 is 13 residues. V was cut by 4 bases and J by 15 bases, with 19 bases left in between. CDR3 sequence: CASSLSRGGPPYF. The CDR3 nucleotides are TGTGCCAGCAGCCTCTCCCGAGGGGGTCCACCATATTTT.

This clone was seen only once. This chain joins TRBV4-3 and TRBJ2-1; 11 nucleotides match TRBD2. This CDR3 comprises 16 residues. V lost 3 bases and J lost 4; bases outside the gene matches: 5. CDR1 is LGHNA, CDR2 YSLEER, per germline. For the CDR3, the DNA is TGCGCCAGCAGCCATGAACTAGCGGGGGAATACAATGAGCAGTTCTTC. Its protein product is CASSHELAGEYNEQFF.

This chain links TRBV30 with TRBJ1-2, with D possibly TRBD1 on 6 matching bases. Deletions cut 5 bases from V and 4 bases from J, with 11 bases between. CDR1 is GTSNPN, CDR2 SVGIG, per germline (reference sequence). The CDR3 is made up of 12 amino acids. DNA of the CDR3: TGTGCCTGGGGGGACACTCCCTATGGCTACACCTTC. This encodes CAWGDTPYGYTF.

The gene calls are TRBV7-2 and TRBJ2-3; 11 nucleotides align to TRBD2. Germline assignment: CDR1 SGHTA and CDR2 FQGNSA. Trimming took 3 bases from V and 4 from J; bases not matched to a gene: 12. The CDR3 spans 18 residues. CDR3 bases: TGTGCCAGCAGCTTTAGAGATCTAGCGGGAGGTGGGGCAGATACGCAGTATTTT. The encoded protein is CASSFRDLAGGGADTQYF.

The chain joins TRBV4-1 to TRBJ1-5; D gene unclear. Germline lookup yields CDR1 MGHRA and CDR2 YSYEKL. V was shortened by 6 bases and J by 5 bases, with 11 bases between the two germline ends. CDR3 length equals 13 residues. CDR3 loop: CASRGPTDQPQHF. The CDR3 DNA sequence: TGCGCCAGCAGGGGCCCAACGGATCAGCCCCAGCATTTT.

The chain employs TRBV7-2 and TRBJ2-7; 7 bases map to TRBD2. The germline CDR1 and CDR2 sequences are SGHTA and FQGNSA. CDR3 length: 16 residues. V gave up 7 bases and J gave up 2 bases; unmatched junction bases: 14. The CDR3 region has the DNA TGTGCCAGCAACGACCGTGGGGGGGGACGACCCTACGAGCAGTACTTC. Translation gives CASNDRGGGRPYEQYF. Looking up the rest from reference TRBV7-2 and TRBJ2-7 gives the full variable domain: GAGVSQSPSNKVTEKGKDVELRCDPISGHTALYWYRQSLGQGLEFLIYFQGNSAPDKSGLPSDRFSAERTGGSVSTLTIQRTQQEDSAVYLCASNDRGGGRPYEQYFGPGTRLTVT.

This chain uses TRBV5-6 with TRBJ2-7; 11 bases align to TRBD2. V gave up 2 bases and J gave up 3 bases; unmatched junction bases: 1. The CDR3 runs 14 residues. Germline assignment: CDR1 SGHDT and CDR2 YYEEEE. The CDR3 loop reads CASSFGLAGYEQYF. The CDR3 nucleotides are TGTGCCAGCAGCTTCGGACTAGCGGGCTACGAGCAGTACTTC.

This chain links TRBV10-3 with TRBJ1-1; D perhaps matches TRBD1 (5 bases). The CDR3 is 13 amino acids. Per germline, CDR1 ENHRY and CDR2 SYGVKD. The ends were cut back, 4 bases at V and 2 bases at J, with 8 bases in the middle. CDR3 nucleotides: TGTGCCATCAGTGGGCAGGGAAACACTGAAGCTTTCTTT. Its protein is CAISGQGNTEAFF.

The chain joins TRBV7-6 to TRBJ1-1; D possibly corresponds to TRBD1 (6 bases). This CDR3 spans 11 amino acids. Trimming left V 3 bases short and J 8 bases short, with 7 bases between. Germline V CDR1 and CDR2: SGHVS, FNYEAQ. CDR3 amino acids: CASSFDREAFF. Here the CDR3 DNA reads TGTGCCAGCAGCTTCGACAGGGAAGCTTTCTTT.

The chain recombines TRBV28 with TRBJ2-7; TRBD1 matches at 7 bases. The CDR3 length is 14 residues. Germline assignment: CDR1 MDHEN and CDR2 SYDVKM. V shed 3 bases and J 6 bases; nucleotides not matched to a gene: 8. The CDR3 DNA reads TGTGCCAGCAGTTTCGACAGGGTTCTCGTCGAGCAGTACGTC. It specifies CASSFDRVLVEQYV.

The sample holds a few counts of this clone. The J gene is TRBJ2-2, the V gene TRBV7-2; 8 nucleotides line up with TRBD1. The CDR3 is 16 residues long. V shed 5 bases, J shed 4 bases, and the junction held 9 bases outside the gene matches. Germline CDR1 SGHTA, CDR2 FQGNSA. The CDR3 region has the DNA TGTGCCAGCAGCCAGCAGACAGGGGCGGGCACCGGGGAGCTGTTTTTT. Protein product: CASSQQTGAGTGELFF. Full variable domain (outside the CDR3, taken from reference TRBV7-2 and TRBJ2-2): GAGVSQSPSNKVTEKGKDVELRCDPISGHTALYWYRQSLGQGLEFLIYFQGNSAPDKSGLPSDRFSAERTGGSVSTLTIQRTQQEDSAVYLCASSQQTGAGTGELFFGEGSRLTVL.